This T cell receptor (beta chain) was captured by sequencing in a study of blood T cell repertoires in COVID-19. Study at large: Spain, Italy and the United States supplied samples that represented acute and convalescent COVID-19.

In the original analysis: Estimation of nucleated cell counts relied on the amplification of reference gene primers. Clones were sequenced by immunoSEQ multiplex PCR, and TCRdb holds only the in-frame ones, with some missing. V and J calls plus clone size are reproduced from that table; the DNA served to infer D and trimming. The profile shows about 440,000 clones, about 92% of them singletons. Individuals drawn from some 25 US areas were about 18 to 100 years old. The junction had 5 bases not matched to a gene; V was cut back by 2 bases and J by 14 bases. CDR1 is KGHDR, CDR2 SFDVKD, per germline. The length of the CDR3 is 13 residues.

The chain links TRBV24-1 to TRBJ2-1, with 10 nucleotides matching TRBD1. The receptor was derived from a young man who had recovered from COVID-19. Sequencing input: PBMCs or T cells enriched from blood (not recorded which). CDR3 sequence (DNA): TGTGCCACCAGTGATTCGGGACAGGGGCGAGAGTTCTTC. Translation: CATSDSGQGREFF.